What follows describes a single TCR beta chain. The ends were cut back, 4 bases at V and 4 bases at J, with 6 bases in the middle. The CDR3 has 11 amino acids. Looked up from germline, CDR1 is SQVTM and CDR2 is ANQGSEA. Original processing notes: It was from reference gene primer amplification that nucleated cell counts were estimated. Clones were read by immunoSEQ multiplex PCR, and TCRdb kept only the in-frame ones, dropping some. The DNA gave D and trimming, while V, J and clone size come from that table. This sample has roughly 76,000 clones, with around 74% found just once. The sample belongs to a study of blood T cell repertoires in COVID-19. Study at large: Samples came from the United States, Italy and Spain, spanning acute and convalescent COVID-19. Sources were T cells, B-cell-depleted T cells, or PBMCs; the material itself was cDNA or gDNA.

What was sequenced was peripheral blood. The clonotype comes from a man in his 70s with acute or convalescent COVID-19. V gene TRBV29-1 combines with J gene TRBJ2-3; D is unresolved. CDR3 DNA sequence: TGCAGCGTTGGCGGATCAGATACGCAGTATTTT. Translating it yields CSVGGSDTQYF.